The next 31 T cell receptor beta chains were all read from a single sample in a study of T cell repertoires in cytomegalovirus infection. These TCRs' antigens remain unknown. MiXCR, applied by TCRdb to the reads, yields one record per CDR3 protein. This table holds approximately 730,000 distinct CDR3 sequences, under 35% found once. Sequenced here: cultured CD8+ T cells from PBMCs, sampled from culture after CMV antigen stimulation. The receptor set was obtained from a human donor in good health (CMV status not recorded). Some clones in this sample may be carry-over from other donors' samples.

CDR3 in DNA: TGTGCCAGCAGCCCCCGGCCCCATGAGCAGTTCTTC. Encoded protein: CASSPRPHEQFF. V gene TRBV5-4 combines with J gene TRBJ2-1; D gene unclear. The CDR3 contains 12 residues. Germline CDR1 and CDR2: SGHNT and YYREEE (reference sequence). Deletions cut 4 bases from V and 8 bases from J, with 10 bases between.

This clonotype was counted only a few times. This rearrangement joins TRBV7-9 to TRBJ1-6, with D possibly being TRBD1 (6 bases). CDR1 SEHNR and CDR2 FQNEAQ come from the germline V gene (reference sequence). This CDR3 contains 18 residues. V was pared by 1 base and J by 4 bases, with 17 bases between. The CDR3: CASSLGTEEGFYNSPLHF. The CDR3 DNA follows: TGTGCCAGCAGCTTAGGGACAGAAGAGGGGTTTTATAATTCACCCCTCCACTTT.

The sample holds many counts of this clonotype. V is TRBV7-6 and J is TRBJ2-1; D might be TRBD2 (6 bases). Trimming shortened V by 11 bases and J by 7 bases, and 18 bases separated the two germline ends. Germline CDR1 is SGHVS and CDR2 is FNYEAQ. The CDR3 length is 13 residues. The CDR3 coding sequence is TGTGCCGTTTCGAGATCTGGGAGGAATGAGCAGTTCTTC. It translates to CAVSRSGRNEQFF.

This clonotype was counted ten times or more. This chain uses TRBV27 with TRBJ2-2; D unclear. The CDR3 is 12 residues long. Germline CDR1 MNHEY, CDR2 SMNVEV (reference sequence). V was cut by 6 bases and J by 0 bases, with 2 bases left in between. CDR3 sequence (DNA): TGTGCCAGCAGCCCGAACACCGGGGAGCTGTTTTTT. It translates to CASSPNTGELFF.

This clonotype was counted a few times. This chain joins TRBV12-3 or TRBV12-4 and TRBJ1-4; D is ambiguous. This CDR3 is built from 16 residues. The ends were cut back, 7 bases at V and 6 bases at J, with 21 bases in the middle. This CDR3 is CASNPGRLLGDEKLFF. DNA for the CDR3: TGTGCCAGCAACCCCGGGAGACTACTCGGGGATGAAAAACTGTTTTTT.

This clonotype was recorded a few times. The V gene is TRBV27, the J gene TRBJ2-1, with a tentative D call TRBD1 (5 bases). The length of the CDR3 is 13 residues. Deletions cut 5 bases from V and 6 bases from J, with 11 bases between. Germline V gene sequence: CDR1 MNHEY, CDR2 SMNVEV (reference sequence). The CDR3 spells CASSSGHPNEQFF. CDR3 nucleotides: TGTGCCAGCAGTAGTGGACACCCCAATGAGCAGTTCTTC.

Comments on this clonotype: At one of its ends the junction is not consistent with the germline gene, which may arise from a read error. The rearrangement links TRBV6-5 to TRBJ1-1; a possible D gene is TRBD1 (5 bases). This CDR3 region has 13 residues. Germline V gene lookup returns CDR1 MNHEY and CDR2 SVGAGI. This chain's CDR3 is CANSYTGNTEAFF. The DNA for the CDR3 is TGTGCCAACAGTTACACAGGCAACACTGAAGCTTTCTTT.

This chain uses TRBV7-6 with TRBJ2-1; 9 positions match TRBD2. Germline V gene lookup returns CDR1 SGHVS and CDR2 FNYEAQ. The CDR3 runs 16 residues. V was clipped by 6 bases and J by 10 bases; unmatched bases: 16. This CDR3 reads CASSMGGLAGFNEQFF. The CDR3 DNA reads TGTGCCAGCAGTATGGGGGGGCTAGCGGGGTTTAACGAGCAGTTCTTC. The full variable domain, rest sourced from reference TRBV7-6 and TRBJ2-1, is GAGVSQSPRYKVTKRGQDVALRCDPISGHVSLYWYRQALGQGPEFLTYFNYEAQQDKSGLPNDRFSAERPEGSISTLTIQRTEQRDSAMYRCASSMGGLAGFNEQFFGPGTRLTVL.

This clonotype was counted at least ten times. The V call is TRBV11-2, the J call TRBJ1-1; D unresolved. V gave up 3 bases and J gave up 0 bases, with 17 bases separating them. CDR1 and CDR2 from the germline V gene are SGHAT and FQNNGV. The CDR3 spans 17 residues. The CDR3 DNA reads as TGTGCCAGCAGCTTCGCCAGGAACCCCGGCATGAACACTGAAGCTTTCTTT. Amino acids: CASSFARNPGMNTEAFF.

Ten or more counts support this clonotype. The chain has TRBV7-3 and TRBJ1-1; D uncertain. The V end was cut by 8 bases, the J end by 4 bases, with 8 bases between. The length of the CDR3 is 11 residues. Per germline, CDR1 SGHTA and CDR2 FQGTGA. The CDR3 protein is CASLGGTEAFF. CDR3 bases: TGTGCCAGCCTCGGCGGCACTGAAGCTTTCTTT.

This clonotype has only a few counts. The CDR3 region is CASSTTSSEQFF. The DNA of the CDR3 is TGTGCCAGCAGCACGACTAGTAGTGAGCAGTTCTTC. The rearrangement uses TRBV11-3 and TRBJ2-1; TRBD2 might be the D (6 bases). This CDR3 region has 12 residues. The V gene's germline CDR1 is SGHNT and CDR2 YENEEA. Trimming removed 5 bases from V and 9 bases from J, with 11 bases in between. The entire variable domain, with the rest obtained from reference TRBV11-3 and TRBJ2-1, is as follows: EAGVVQSPRYKIIEKKQPVAFWCNPISGHNTLYWYLQNLGQGPELLIRYENEEAVDDSQLPKDRFSAERLKGVDSTLKIQPAELGDSAVYLCASSTTSSEQFFGPGTRLTVL.

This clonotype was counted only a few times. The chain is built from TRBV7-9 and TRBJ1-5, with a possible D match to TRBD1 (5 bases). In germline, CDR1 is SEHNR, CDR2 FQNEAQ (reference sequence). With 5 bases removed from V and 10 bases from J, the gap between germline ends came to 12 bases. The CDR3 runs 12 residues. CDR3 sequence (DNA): TGTGCCAGCAGCCCGGGGGGTGGACCCCAGCATTTT. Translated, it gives CASSPGGGPQHF. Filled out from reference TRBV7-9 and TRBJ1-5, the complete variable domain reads DTGVSQNPRHKITKRGQNVTFRCDPISEHNRLYWYRQTLGQGPEFLTYFQNEAQLEKSRLLSDRFSAERPKGSFSTLEIQRTEQGDSAMYLCASSPGGGPQHFGDGTRLSIL.

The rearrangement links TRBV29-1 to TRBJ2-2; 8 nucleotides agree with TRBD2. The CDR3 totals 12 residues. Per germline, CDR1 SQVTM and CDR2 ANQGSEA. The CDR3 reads CTAGGGTGELFF. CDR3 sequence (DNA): TGCACCGCGGGGGGCGGCACCGGGGAGCTGTTTTTT.

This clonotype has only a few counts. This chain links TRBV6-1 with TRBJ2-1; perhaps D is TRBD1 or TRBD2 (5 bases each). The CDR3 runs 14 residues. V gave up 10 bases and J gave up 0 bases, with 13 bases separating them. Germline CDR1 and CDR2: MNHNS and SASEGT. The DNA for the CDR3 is TGTGCCATGGGACCCCTTAGCTCCTACAATGAGCAGTTCTTC. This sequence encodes CAMGPLSSYNEQFF.

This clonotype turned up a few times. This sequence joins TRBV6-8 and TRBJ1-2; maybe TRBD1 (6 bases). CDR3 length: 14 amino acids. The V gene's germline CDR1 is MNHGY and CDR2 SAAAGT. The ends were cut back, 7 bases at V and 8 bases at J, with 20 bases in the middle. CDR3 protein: CASTDGGAAMGYTF. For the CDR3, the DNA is TGTGCCAGCACCGACGGGGGGGCGGCCATGGGCTACACCTTC.

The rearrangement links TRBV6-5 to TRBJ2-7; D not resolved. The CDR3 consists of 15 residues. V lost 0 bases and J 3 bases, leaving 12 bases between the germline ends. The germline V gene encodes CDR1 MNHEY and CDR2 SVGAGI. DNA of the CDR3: TGTGCCAGCAGTTACTCTAGATCTGGTTTCTACGAGCAGTACTTC. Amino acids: CASSYSRSGFYEQYF.

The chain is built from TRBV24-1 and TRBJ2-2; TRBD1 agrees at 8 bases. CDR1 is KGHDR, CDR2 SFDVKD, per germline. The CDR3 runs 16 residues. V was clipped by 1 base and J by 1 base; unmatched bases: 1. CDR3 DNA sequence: TGTGCCACCAGTGATTTCGGACAGGGGAACACCGGGGAGCTGTTTTTT. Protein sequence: CATSDFGQGNTGELFF.

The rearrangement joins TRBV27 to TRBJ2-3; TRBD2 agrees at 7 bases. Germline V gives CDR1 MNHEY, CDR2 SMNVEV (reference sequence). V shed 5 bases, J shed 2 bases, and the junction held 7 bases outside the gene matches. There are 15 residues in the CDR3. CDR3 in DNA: TGTGCCAGCAGTCACCGACTAGCTTTCACAGATACGCAGTATTTT. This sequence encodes CASSHRLAFTDTQYF.

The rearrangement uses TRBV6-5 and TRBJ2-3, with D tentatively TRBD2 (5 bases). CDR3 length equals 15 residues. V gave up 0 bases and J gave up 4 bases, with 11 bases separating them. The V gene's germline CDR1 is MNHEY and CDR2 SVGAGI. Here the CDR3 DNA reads TGTGCCAGCAGTTACTCGACCCCGCGGGCAGATACGCAGTATTTT. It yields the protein CASSYSTPRADTQYF.

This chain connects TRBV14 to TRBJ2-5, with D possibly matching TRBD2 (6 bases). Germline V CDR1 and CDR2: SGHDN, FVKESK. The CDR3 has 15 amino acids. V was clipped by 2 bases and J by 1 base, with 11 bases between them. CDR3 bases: TGTGCCAGCAGCCAACATCAGGGACTCCAAGAGACCCAGTACTTC. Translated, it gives CASSQHQGLQETQYF.

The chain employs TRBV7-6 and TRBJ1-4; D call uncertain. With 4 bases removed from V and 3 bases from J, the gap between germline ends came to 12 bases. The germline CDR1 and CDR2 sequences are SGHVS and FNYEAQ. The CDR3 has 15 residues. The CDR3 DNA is TGTGCCAGCAGCTCGACCCGGTGGGCTAATGAAAAACTGTTTTTT. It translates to CASSSTRWANEKLFF.

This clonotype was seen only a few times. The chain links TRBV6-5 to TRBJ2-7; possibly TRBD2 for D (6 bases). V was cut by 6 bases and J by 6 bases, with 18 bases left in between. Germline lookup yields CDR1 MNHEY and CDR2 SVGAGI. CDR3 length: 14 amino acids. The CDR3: CASSPGAIGLEQYF. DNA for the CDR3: TGTGCCAGCAGCCCGGGAGCTATCGGGCTCGAGCAGTACTTC.

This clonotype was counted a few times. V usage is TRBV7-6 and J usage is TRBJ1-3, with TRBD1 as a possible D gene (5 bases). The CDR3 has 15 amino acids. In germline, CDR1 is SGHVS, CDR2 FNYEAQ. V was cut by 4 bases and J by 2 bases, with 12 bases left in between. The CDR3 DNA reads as TGTGCCAGCAGCTCATCCAGGGTTGCTGGAAACACCATATATTTT. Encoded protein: CASSSSRVAGNTIYF.

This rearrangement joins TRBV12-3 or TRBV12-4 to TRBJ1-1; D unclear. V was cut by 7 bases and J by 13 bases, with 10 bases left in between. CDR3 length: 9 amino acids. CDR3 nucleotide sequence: TGTGCCAGCATTCCTAAGGATTTCTTT. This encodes CASIPKDFF.

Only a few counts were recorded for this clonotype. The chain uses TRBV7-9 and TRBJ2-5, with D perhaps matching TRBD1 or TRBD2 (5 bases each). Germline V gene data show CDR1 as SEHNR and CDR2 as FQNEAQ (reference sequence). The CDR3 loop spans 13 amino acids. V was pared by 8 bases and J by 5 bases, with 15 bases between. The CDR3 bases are TGTGCCAGCTCCACGGGGCTCGGGGAGACCCAGTACTTC. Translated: CASSTGLGETQYF.

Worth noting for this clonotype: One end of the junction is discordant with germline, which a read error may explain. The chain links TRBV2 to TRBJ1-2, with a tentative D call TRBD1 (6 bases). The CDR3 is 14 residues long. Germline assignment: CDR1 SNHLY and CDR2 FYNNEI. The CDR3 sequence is CASGEGRGRDGYTF. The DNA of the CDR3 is TGTGCCAGCGGTGAAGGCAGGGGCCGGGATGGCTACACCTTC.

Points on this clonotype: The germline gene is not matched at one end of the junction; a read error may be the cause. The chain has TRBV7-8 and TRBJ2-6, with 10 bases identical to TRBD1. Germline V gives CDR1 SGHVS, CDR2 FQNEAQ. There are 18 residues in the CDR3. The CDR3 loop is CASTLGTGVFSGANVLTF. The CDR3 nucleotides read TGTGCCAGCACCTTAGGGACAGGGGTTTTCTCTGGGGCCAACGTCCTGACTTTC.

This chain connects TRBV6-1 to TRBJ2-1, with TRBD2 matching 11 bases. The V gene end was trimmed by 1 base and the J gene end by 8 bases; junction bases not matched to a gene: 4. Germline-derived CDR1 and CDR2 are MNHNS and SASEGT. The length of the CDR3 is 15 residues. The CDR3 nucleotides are TGTGCCAGCAGTGAAGTGGGGACTAGCGGCGATGAGCAGTTCTTC. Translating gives CASSEVGTSGDEQFF.

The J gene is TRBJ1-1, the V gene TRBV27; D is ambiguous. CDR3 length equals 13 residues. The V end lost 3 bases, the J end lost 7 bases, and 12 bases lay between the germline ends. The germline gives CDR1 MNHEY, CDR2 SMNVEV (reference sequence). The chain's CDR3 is CASSFHRDIEAFF. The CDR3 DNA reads TGTGCCAGCAGTTTCCACCGCGATATTGAAGCTTTCTTT.

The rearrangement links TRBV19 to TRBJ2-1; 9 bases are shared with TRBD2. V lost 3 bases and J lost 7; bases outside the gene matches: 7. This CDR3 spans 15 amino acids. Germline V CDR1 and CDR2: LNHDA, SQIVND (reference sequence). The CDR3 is CASSISRGGLNEQFF. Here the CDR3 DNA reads TGTGCCAGTAGTATTTCGCGGGGGGGATTGAATGAGCAGTTCTTC.

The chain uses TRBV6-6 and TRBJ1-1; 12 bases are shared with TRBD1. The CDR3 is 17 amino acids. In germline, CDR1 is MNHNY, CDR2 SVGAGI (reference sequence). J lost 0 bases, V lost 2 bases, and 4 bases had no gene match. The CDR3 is CASSYLGTGGMNTEAFF. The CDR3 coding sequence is TGTGCCAGCAGTTACCTAGGGACAGGGGGCATGAACACTGAAGCTTTCTTT.